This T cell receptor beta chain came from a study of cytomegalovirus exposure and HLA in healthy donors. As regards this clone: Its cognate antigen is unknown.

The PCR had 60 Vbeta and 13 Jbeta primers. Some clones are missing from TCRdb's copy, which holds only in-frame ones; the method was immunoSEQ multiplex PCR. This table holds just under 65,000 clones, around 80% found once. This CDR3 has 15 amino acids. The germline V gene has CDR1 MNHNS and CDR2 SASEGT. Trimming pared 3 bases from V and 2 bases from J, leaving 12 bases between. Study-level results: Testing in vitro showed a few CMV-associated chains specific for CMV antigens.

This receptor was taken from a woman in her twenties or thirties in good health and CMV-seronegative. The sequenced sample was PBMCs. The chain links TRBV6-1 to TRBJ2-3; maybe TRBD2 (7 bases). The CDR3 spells CASSDGGAATDTQYF. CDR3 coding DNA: TGTGCCAGCAGTGATGGGGGGGCCGCCACAGATACGCAGTATTTT.